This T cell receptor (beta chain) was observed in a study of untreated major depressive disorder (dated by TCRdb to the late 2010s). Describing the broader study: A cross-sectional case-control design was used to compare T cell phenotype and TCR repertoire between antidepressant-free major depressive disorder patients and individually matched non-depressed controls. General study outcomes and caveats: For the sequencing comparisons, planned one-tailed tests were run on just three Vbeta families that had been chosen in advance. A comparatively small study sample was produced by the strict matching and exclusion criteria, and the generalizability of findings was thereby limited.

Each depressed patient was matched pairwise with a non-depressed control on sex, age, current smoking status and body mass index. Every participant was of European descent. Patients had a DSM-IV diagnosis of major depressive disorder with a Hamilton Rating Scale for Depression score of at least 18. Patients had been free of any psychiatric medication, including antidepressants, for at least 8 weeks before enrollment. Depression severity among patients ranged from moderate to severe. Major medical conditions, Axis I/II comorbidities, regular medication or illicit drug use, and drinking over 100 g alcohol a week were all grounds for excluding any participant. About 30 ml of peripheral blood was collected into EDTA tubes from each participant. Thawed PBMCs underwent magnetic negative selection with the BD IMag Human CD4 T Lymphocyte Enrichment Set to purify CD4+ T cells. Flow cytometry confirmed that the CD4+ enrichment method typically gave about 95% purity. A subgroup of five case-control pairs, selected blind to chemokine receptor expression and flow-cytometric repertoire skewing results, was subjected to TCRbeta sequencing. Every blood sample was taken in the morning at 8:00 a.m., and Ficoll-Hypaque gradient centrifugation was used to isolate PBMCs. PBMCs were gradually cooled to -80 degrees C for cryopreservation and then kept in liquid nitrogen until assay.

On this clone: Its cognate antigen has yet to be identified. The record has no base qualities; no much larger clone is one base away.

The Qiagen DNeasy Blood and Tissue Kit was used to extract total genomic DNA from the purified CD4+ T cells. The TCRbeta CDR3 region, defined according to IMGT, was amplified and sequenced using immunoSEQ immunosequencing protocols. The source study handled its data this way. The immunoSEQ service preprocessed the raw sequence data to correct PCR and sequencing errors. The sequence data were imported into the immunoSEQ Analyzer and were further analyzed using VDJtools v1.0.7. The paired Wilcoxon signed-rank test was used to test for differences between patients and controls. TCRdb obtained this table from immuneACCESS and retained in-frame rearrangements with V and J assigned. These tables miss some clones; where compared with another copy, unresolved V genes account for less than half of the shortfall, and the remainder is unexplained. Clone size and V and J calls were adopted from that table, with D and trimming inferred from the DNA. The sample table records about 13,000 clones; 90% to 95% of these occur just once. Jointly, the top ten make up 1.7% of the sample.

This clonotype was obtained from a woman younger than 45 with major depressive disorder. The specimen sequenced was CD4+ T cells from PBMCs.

The CDR3 reads CASSEEFTDTQYF. The sequence in DNA is TGCGCCAGCAGTGAGGAGTTCACAGATACGCAGTATTTT. Recombination joined TRBV10-1 with TRBJ2-3, with the identity of the D gene unclear. CDR1 is given as WNHNN and CDR2 as SYGVQD, both from the germline V gene (reference sequence). A distance of 5 bases separates the germline ends of V and J, which lose 2 bases and 2 bases respectively. There are 13 amino acids in the CDR3, from cysteine to phenylalanine inclusive. Just the 39-base CDR3 DNA is kept, in frame starting at base 1.